The clone carrying this T cell receptor beta chain has at least ten counts. Its cognate antigen is unknown. As the library was built, unique molecular identifiers were attached to individual cDNA molecules. In the authors' methods: TCRs per sample had a median of about 100,000 and ranged from about 20,000 to 750,000. TCRdb fed the RACE reads into MiXCR, producing one record per CDR3 protein. The V and J calls reflect TCRdb's pipeline rather than the authors' work. The repertoire holds 130,000 or so distinct CDR3 sequences, with approximately 9% as singletons. The germline CDR1 and CDR2 sequences are SGHNT and YYREEE (reference sequence). The CDR3 contains 15 residues. The trim removed 2 bases at V and 0 bases at J, leaving 4 bases unmatched. This sample is drawn from a study of human T cells and chemical hapten exposure. Study as a whole: TCR yields per sample varied mostly from small pooled library volume differences.

Sample time point: healthy volunteer bleed at 2 weeks. Unfractionated whole blood yielded the extracted total RNA. Study outcomes and limitations: Unchanged with DPC sensitization were TCRs above 1 in 1000 frequency.

This rearrangement joins TRBV5-4 to TRBJ1-1; 7 positions match TRBD1. Sequenced material: whole blood. This TCR came from a male donor in good health. Some clones in this sample may be carry-over from other donors' samples. CDR3 sequence reads: CASSLTTGLNTEAFF. DNA of the CDR3: TGTGCCAGCAGCTTAACGACAGGGCTGAACACTGAAGCTTTCTTT.